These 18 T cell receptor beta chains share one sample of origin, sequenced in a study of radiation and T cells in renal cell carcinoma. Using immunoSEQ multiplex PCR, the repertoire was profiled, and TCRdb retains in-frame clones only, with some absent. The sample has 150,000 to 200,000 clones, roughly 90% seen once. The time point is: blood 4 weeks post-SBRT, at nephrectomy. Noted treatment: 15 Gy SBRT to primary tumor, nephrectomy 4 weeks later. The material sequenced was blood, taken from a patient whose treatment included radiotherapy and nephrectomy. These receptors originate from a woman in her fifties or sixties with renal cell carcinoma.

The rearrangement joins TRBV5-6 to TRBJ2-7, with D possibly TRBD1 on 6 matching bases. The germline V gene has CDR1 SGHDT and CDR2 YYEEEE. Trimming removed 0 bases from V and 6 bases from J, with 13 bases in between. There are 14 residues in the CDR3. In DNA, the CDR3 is TGTGCCAGCAGCTTGGCTGGCGGCAGGGGCGAGCAGTACTTC. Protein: CASSLAGGRGEQYF.

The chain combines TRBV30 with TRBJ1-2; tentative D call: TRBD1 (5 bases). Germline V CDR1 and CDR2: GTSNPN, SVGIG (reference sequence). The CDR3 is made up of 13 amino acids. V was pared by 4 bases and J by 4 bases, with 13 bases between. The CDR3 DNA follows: TGTGCCTGGATCCCCGACAGCCCCTATGGCTACACCTTC. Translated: CAWIPDSPYGYTF.

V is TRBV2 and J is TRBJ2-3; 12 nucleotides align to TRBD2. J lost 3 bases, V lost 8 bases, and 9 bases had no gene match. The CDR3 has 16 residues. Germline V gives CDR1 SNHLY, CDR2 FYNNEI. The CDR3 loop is CASRMQGLAGTDTQYF. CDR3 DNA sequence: TGTGCCAGCCGTATGCAAGGACTAGCGGGGACAGATACGCAGTATTTT. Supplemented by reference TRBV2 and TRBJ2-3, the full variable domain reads EPEVTQTPSHQVTQMGQEVILRCVPISNHLYFYWYRQILGQKVEFLVSFYNNEISEKSEIFDDQFSVERPDGSNFTLKIRSTKLEDSAMYFCASRMQGLAGTDTQYFGPGTRLTVL.

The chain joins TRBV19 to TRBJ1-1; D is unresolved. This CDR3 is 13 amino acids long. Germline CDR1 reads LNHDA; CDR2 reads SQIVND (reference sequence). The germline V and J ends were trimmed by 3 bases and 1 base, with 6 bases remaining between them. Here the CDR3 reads CASSIYENTEAFF. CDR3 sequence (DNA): TGTGCCAGTAGTATTTACGAGAACACTGAAGCTTTCTTT.

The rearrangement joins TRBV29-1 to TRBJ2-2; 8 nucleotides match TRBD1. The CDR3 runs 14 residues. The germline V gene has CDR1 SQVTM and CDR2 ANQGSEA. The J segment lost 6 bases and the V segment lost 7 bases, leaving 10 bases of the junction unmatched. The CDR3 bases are TGCAGCGCGGGAACAGGGGGAGGTCCCGGGGAGCTGTTTTTT. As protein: CSAGTGGGPGELFF.

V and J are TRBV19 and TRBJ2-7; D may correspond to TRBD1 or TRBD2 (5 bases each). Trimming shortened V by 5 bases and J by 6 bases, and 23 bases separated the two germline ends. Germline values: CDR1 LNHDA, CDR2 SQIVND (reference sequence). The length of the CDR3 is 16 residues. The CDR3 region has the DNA TGTGCCAGTAGTCGCGAGCCCCTGGCAGGGAGCGGCGAGCAGTACTTC. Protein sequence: CASSREPLAGSGEQYF.

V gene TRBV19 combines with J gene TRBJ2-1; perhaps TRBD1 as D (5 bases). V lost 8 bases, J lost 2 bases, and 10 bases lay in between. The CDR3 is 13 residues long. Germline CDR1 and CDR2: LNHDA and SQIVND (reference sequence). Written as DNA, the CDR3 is TGTGCCAGTTCGGCAGGGCCCTACAATGAGCAGTTCTTC. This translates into CASSAGPYNEQFF.

In DNA form, the CDR3 reads TGTGCCTGGGGAACGAGGGGTTTGGACTATGGCTACACCTTC. It specifies CAWGTRGLDYGYTF. The chain uses TRBV30 and TRBJ1-2, with D maybe TRBD1 (5 bases). CDR1 is GTSNPN, CDR2 SVGIG, per germline (reference sequence). V lost 5 bases to trimming and J lost 3 bases, with 16 bases between them. The CDR3 sequence is 14 residues long. Full variable domain (remainder filled in from reference TRBV30 and TRBJ1-2): SQTIHQWPATLVQPVGSPLSLECTVEGTSNPNLYWYRQAAGRGLQLLFYSVGIGQISSEVPQNLSASRPQDRQFILSSKKLLLSDSGFYLCAWGTRGLDYGYTFGSGTRLTVV.

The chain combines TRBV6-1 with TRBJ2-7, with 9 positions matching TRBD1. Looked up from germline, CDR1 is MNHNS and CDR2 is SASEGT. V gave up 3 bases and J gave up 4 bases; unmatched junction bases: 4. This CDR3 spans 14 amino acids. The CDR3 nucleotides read TGTGCCAGCAGTGAGGACAGGGGTGGGTACGAGCAGTACTTC. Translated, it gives CASSEDRGGYEQYF.

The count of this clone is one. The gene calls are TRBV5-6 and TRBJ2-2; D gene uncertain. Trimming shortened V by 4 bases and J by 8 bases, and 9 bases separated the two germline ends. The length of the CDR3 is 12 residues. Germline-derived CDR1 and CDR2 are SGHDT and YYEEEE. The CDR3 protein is CASSQIMGELFF. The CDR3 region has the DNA TGTGCCAGCAGCCAGATTATGGGGGAGCTGTTTTTT. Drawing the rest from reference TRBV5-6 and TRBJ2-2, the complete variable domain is DAGVTQSPTHLIKTRGQQVTLRCSPKSGHDTVSWYQQALGQGPQFIFQYYEEEERQRGNFPDRFSGHQFPNYSSELNVNALLLGDSALYLCASSQIMGELFFGEGSRLTVL.

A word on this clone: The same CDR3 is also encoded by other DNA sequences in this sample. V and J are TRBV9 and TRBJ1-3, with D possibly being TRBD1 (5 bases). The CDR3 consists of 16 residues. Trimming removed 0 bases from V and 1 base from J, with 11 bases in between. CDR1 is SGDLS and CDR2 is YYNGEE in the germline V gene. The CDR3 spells CASSVGVGGSGNTIYF. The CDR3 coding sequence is TGTGCCAGCAGCGTAGGAGTCGGGGGGTCTGGAAACACCATATATTTT.

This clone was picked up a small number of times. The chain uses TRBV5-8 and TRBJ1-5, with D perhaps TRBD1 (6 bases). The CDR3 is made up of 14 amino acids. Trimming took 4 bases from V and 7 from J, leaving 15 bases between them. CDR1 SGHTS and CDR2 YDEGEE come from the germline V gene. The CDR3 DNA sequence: TGTGCCAGCAGCGGGGGGCTGGTCAACCAGCCCCAGCATTTT. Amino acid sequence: CASSGGLVNQPQHF. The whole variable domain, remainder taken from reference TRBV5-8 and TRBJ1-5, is EAGVTQSPTHLIKTRGQQATLRCSPISGHTSVYWYQQALGLGLQFLLWYDEGEERNRGNFPPRFSGRQFPNYSSELNVNALELEDSALYLCASSGGLVNQPQHFGDGTRLSIL.

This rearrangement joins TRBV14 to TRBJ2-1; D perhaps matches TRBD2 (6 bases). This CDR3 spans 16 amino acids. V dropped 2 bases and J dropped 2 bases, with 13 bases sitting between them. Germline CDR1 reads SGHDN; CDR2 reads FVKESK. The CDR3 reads CASSQSGGIPYNEQFF. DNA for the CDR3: TGTGCCAGCAGCCAATCTGGGGGGATCCCCTACAATGAGCAGTTCTTC.

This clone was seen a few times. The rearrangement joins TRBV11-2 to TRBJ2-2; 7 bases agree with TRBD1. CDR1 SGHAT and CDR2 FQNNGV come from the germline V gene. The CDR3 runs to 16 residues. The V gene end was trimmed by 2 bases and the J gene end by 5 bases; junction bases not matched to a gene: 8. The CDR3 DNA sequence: TGTGCCAGCAGCTTAACCCCCGACAGGGCTACCGGGGAGCTGTTTTTT. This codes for CASSLTPDRATGELFF.

The CDR3 spells CASSALGQGAAGAEAFF. CDR3 DNA sequence: TGTGCCAGCAGTGCGTTGGGACAGGGGGCGGCCGGGGCTGAAGCTTTCTTT. The chain employs TRBV25-1 and TRBJ1-1; 12 nucleotides agree with TRBD1. Trimming at V came to 4 bases and at J to 6 bases, leaving 12 bases not matched to a gene. Germline values: CDR1 MGHDK, CDR2 SYGVNS. The length of the CDR3 is 17 residues.

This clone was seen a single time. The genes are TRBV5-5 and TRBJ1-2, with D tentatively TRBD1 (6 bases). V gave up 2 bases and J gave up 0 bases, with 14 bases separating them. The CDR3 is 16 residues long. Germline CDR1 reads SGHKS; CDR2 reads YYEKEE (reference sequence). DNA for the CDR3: TGTGCCAGCAGCTTTCCAGGGGCCCTAACTAACTATGGCTACACCTTC. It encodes CASSFPGALTNYGYTF.

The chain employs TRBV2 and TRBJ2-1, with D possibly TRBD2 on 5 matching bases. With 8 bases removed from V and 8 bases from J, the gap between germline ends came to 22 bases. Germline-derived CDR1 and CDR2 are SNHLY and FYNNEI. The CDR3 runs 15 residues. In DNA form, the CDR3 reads TGTGCCAGCCGGAGAGGGAACAGACCGACCGATGAGCAGTTCTTC. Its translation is CASRRGNRPTDEQFF.

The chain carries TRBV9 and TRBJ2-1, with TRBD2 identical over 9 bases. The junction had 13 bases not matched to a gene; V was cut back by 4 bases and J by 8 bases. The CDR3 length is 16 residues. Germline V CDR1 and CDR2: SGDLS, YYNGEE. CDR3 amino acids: CASSPNPAGGPDEQFF. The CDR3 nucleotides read TGTGCCAGCAGCCCCAACCCCGCGGGGGGGCCGGATGAGCAGTTCTTC. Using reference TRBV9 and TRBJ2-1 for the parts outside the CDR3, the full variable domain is DSGVTQTPKHLITATGQRVTLRCSPRSGDLSVYWYQQSLDQGLQFLIQYYNGEERAKGNILERFSAQQFPDLHSELNLSSLELGDSALYFCASSPNPAGGPDEQFFGPGTRLTVL.